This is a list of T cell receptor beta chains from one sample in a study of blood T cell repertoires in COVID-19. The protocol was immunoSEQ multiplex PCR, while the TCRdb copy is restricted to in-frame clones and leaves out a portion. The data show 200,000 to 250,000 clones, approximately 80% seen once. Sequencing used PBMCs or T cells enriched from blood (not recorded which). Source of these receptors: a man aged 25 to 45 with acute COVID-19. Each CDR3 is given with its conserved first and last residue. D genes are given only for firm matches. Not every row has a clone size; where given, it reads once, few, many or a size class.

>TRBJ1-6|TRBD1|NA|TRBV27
TGTGCCAGCAGCTCGGACAGGGCTGATTCACCCCTCCACTTT
CASSSDRADSPLHF
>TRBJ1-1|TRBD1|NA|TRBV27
TGTGCCAGCAGTTTAGAGGGGGACAGGGTGGGGACTGAAGCTTTCTTT
CASSLEGDRVGTEAFF
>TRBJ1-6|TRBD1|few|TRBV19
TGTGCCAGTAGTGCGGGACAGGAGGGTTATAATTCACCCCTCCACTTT
CASSAGQEGYNSPLHF
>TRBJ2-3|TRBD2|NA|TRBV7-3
TGTGCCAGCAGCCTCGTACCTAGCGGGGGGCCCAACACAGATACGCAGTATTTT
CASSLVPSGGPNTDTQYF
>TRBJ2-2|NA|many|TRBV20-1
TGCAGTGCTAGTGGTTTCGGACTCCCTCCCAACACCGGGGAGCTGTTTTTT
CSASGFGLPPNTGELFF
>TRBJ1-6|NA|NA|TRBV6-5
TGTGCCAGCAGGAGGCTTCGGGATAATTCACCCCTCCACTTT
CASRRLRDNSPLHF
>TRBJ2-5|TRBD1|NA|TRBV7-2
TGTGCCAGCAGCTTACTTTGGGACAGTAAAGAGACCCAGTACTTC
CASSLLWDSKETQYF
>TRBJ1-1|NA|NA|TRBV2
TGTGCCAGCAGTCCCCAGACTGAAGCTTTCTTT
CASSPQTEAFF
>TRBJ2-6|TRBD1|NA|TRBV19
TGTGCCAGTAGTGGATTGAGGGACAGGGCACTGTCTGGGGCCAACGTCCTGACTTTC
CASSGLRDRALSGANVLTF
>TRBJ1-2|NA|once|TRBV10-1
TGCGCCAGCAGTCAAGCGGAACCGATGCCTTACACCTTC
CASSQAEPMPYTF